Below are 4 T cell receptor beta chains sequenced from a single sample in a study of CD4 T cells in relation to SARS-CoV-2 and coronaviruses. What these receptors recognize is not known. Produced via immunoSEQ multiplex PCR; TCRdb's table is partial and in-frame only. The data contain under 20,000 clones, about 80% of them seen just once; the ten biggest clones take up about 30%. CD4+ T cells from unexposed donors were obtained before the COVID-19 pandemic (2011-2018). The cells were cultured for under 13 days before CD4+ T cells were isolated. The sample was CD4+ T cells from PBMCs, cultured in vitro. The receptors were gathered from a human donor in good health.

This chain uses TRBV2 with TRBJ2-7; D is possibly TRBD1 (6 bases). This CDR3 has 12 residues. Deletions cut 10 bases from V and 4 bases from J, with 14 bases between. Germline V gene data show CDR1 as SNHLY and CDR2 as FYNNEI. CDR3 region: CAIRQAEYEQYF. In DNA form, the CDR3 reads TGTGCCATTAGACAGGCGGAGTACGAGCAGTACTTC.

This chain connects TRBV6-5 to TRBJ2-7; D may be TRBD2 (5 bases). The V and J ends lost 6 bases and 0 bases respectively, with 9 bases between them. This CDR3 spans 13 amino acids. In germline, CDR1 is MNHEY, CDR2 SVGAGI. The CDR3 bases are TGTGCCAGCAGAGGACTGCCCTCCTACGAGCAGTACTTC. It specifies CASRGLPSYEQYF.

V gene TRBV9 combines with J gene TRBJ2-7; no firm D call. Germline CDR1 SGDLS, CDR2 YYNGEE. Trimming cost V 0 bases and J 0 bases, with 10 bases left between them. The CDR3 runs 15 residues. The chain's CDR3 is CASSVGLLSSYEQYF. The CDR3 nucleotides read TGTGCCAGCAGCGTAGGACTCCTGAGCTCCTACGAGCAGTACTTC.

V and J are TRBV19 and TRBJ1-5, with 7 bases identical to TRBD1. Unmatched junction bases numbered 8, after V lost 6 bases and J lost 3 bases. Germline V gene lookup returns CDR1 LNHDA and CDR2 SQIVND (reference sequence). The CDR3 is 15 residues long. The CDR3 bases are TGTGCCAGTAGGTTCTTGGAGGGGGCCAATCAGCCCCAGCATTTT. Its translation is CASRFLEGANQPQHF.